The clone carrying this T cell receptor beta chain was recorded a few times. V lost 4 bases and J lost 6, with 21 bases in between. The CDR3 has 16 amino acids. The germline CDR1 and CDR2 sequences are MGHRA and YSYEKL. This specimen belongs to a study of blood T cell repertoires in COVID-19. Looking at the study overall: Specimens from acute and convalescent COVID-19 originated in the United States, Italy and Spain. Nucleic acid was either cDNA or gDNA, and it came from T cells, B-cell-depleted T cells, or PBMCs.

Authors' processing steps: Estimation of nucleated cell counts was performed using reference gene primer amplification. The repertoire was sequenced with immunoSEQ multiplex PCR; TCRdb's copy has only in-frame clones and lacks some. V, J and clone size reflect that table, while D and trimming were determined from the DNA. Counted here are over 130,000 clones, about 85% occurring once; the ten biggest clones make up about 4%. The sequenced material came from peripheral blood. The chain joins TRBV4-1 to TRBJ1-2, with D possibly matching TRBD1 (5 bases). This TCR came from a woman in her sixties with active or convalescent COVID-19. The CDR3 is CASSRTVIGGSDGYTF. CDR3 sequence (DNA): TGCGCCAGCAGCCGGACCGTAATCGGGGGGTCCGATGGCTACACCTTC.